These 13 T cell receptor beta chains were sequenced from one sample in a study of T cells in tumors after PD-1 blockade. The table came from immunoSEQ multiplex PCR; TCRdb's copy has only in-frame clones and leaves some out. The sample holds about 12,000 clones, around 63% seen once. The sample was tumor tissue, taken before anti-PD-1 treatment. These receptors were obtained from a human donor with cutaneous squamous cell carcinoma.

This chain connects TRBV7-9 to TRBJ2-1; D uncertain. Trimming cost V 1 base and J 8 bases, with 9 bases left between them. This CDR3 contains 13 residues. CDR1 is SEHNR, CDR2 FQNEAQ, per germline (reference sequence). The CDR3: CASSLGGSDEQFF. CDR3 in DNA: TGTGCCAGCAGCTTAGGGGGATCGGATGAGCAGTTCTTC.

This clone has more than one count but fewer than ten. The chain carries TRBV29-1 and TRBJ1-1, with unresolved D. The CDR3 is 13 amino acids. Trimming removed 7 bases at V and 3 bases at J, with 15 bases between. Germline V lookup: CDR1 SQVTM, CDR2 ANQGSEA. The CDR3 region is CSERKNQYTEAFF. In DNA, the CDR3 is TGCAGCGAACGTAAAAACCAGTACACTGAAGCTTTCTTT.

The V and J genes are TRBV27 and TRBJ2-1; 13 bases are shared with TRBD2. V gave up 5 bases and J gave up 2 bases; unmatched junction bases: 3. Germline V gene data show CDR1 as MNHEY and CDR2 as SMNVEV (reference sequence). The CDR3 contains 16 residues. CDR3 protein: CASSVTSGGAYNEQFF. The CDR3 coding sequence is TGTGCCAGCAGTGTCACTAGCGGGGGGGCCTACAATGAGCAGTTCTTC.

The J gene is TRBJ1-2, the V gene TRBV12-3 or TRBV12-4, with TRBD1 matching 7 bases. The length of the CDR3 is 13 residues. V shed 5 bases, J shed 7 bases, and the junction held 7 bases outside the gene matches. The CDR3 spells CASSMTGKTGYTF. CDR3 nucleotide sequence: TGTGCCAGCAGTATGACAGGGAAGACTGGCTACACCTTC.

The chain uses TRBV20-1 and TRBJ2-1, with 10 bases matching TRBD2. Looked up from germline, CDR1 is DFQATT and CDR2 is SNEGSKA (reference sequence). CDR3 length: 16 amino acids. The trim removed 3 bases at V and 7 bases at J, leaving 12 bases unmatched. For the CDR3, the DNA is TGCAGTGCTAGTGAGGCGCTAGCGGGAGTGGGGAATGAGCAGTTCTTC. It yields the protein CSASEALAGVGNEQFF.

This sequence joins TRBV14 and TRBJ2-2, with 12 positions matching TRBD2. The CDR3 is made up of 16 amino acids. The germline gives CDR1 SGHDN, CDR2 FVKESK. The junction had 7 bases not matched to a gene; V was cut back by 4 bases and J by 7 bases. DNA of the CDR3: TGTGCCAGCAGCCCACCTAGCGGGAGGGATGTCGGGGAGCTGTTTTTT. Its translation: CASSPPSGRDVGELFF.

This chain connects TRBV5-1 to TRBJ2-1, with TRBD1 as a possible D gene (6 bases). Trimming cost V 0 bases and J 5 bases, with 15 bases left between them. Germline loops: CDR1 SGHRS, CDR2 YFSETQ. CDR3 length equals 16 residues. CDR3 residues: CASSLDRVQKDNEQFF. CDR3 coding DNA: TGCGCCAGCAGCTTGGACAGGGTTCAAAAGGACAATGAGCAGTTCTTC.

The chain couples TRBV9 to TRBJ2-7; D is tentatively TRBD1 or TRBD2 (5 bases each). The CDR3 consists of 15 residues. In germline, CDR1 is SGDLS, CDR2 YYNGEE. Trimming took off 4 bases at V and 0 bases at J, with 14 bases between the two ends. CDR3 DNA: TGTGCCAGCAGCCCCCGGGACGGGCACTCCTACGAGCAGTACTTC. This codes for CASSPRDGHSYEQYF.

In this sample, this clone is medium-sized (0.01 to 0.1%). This sequence joins TRBV11-2 and TRBJ2-7; D gene uncertain. V lost 1 base, J lost 3 bases, and 16 bases lay in between. Per the germline V gene, CDR1 is SGHAT and CDR2 is FQNNGV. The CDR3 is made up of 16 amino acids. This CDR3 reads CASSLVSHGPIYEQYF. The CDR3 nucleotides are TGTGCCAGCAGCTTAGTCTCGCACGGACCTATCTACGAGCAGTACTTC.

The sample holds a few counts of this clone. This sequence joins TRBV28 and TRBJ2-7; the match to TRBD1 covers 8 bases. The V and J ends lost 4 bases and 3 bases, in that order; junction bases with no gene match: 8. The CDR3 totals 15 residues. Looked up from germline, CDR1 is MDHEN and CDR2 is SYDVKM. The CDR3 loop is CASSSLGQAHYEQYF. DNA of the CDR3: TGTGCCAGCAGTTCCCTGGGACAGGCCCACTACGAGCAGTACTTC. The complete variable domain, with remaining parts taken from reference TRBV28 and TRBJ2-7, reads DVKVTQSSRYLVKRTGEKVFLECVQDMDHENMFWYRQDPGLGLRLIYFSYDVKMKEKGDIPEGYSVSREKKERFSLILESASTNQTSMYLCASSSLGQAHYEQYFGPGTRLTVT.

This clone was observed a few times. The chain links TRBV2 to TRBJ1-5; 8 positions match TRBD1. In germline, CDR1 is SNHLY, CDR2 FYNNEI. The V and J ends lost 6 bases and 6 bases, in that order; junction bases with no gene match: 4. CDR3 length equals 13 residues. As DNA, the CDR3 is TGTGCCAGCAGGGACAGGGCAGGTCAGCCCCAGCATTTT. Translated: CASRDRAGQPQHF.

This clone was seen only a few times. The genes are TRBV27 and TRBJ2-5; a weak D match, TRBD1 (6 bases). This CDR3 is 15 amino acids long. Looked up from germline, CDR1 is MNHEY and CDR2 is SMNVEV (reference sequence). The V end was cut by 1 base, the J end by 2 bases, with 11 bases between. CDR3 sequence (DNA): TGTGCCAGCAGTTTATTTTCCAGGGGACAAGAGACCCAGTACTTC. Translation gives CASSLFSRGQETQYF.

The chain couples TRBV19 to TRBJ2-2; D is possibly TRBD1 (5 bases). This CDR3 has 13 amino acids. V was trimmed by 7 bases and J by 6 bases, leaving 12 bases between them. Germline CDR1 LNHDA, CDR2 SQIVND (reference sequence). As DNA, the CDR3 is TGTGCCAGTACCATGGGGCTCCCCGGGGAGCTGTTTTTT. Its protein is CASTMGLPGELFF.